The 3 T cell receptor beta chains below come from one sample, sequenced in a study of T cells after yellow fever vaccination. TCRdb used MiXCR to reprocess the 5' RACE reads, holding one entry per CDR3 protein. Of a few hundred thousand distinct CDR3 sequences in the sample, less than 9.5% are singletons; the top ten hold 17%. Source: PBMCs, taken roughly 47 days after the first yellow fever vaccination. These receptors were obtained from a man younger than 35 who received the YFV17D yellow fever vaccine.

This clonotype was picked up a small number of times. This chain links TRBV5-4 with TRBJ1-4; perhaps TRBD1 as D (5 bases). The CDR3 totals 14 residues. Trimming cost V 4 bases and J 6 bases, with 13 bases left between them. Germline V gene data show CDR1 as SGHNT and CDR2 as YYREEE (reference sequence). The CDR3 DNA sequence: TGTGCCAGCAGCCTCGACAGCAACGATGAAAAACTGTTTTTT. It encodes CASSLDSNDEKLFF.

This clonotype appeared a few times. The genes are TRBV15 and TRBJ2-1, with 8 positions matching TRBD2. This CDR3 has 13 residues. Germline V gene sequence: CDR1 LNHNV, CDR2 YYDKDF (reference sequence). The junction had 4 bases not matched to a gene; V was cut back by 8 bases and J by 4 bases. The chain's CDR3 is CATSGGTYNEQFF. In DNA form, the CDR3 reads TGTGCCACCTCGGGGGGGACGTACAATGAGCAGTTCTTC.

This clonotype showed up many times. The chain employs TRBV11-2 and TRBJ1-2; unclear D gene. The V gene's germline CDR1 is SGHAT and CDR2 FQNNGV. The CDR3 extends over 14 amino acids. The V gene lost 1 base and the J gene lost 2 bases, with 8 bases spanning the gap. The chain's CDR3 is CASSLGAINYGYTF. The CDR3 DNA reads TGTGCCAGCAGCTTAGGGGCGATAAACTATGGCTACACCTTC. The full variable domain, its missing parts supplied by reference TRBV11-2 and TRBJ1-2, is EAGVAQSPRYKIIEKRQSVAFWCNPISGHATLYWYQQILGQGPKLLIQFQNNGVVDDSQLPKDRFSAERLKGVDSTLKIQPAKLEDSAVYLCASSLGAINYGYTFGSGTRLTVV.